One T cell receptor beta chain is described in this entry. Profiling relied on immunoSEQ multiplex PCR, and the TCRdb table lists in-frame clones only, not all of them. The profile covers around 65,000 clones, with about 89% appearing a single time and 18% taken by the ten largest. This sample was included in a study of OX40 agonist ivuxolimab in advanced cancers. Sequenced here: CD4+ or CD8+ T cells sorted from blood, sampled in a trial of the OX40 agonist ivuxolimab. This receptor was identified in an adult with an advanced solid tumor such as melanoma, head and neck, liver or kidney cancer.

The CDR3 region is CASSFVGDRDIIQYF. The DNA of the CDR3 is TGTGCCAGCAGTTTCGTGGGAGACAGGGACATCATTCAGTACTTC. The V call is TRBV28, the J call TRBJ2-4; TRBD1 matches at 7 bases. This CDR3 contains 15 residues. CDR1 and CDR2 (germline): MDHEN, SYDVKM. The ends lost 3 bases at V and 9 bases at J; junction bases unmatched: 11. Drawing the rest from reference TRBV28 and TRBJ2-4, the complete variable domain is DVKVTQSSRYLVKRTGEKVFLECVQDMDHENMFWYRQDPGLGLRLIYFSYDVKMKEKGDIPEGYSVSREKKERFSLILESASTNQTSMYLCASSFVGDRDIIQYFGAGTRLSVL.